The 27 T cell receptor beta chains given below trace back to one sample, sequenced in a study of blood T cells in healthy people across ages. The use of a sample-barcoded 5' primer and a J-beta primer mix characterized a second PCR of roughly 6 to 12 cycles. TCRdb fed the 5' RACE reads into MiXCR, producing one record per CDR3 protein. Among hundreds of thousands of distinct CDR3 sequences listed, approximately 25% were seen once. The same specimen was also included in a second study, on T cells of mothers and their children.

Sequencing was carried out using blood. These receptors all come from a boy aged 5-17 years in good health.

As regards this clonotype: A read error may be the cause here, since a much bigger clone is one base away. This chain joins TRBV29-1 and TRBJ2-5; perhaps TRBD2 as D (5 bases). Trimming removed 4 bases from V and 11 bases from J, with 23 bases in between. The CDR3 spans 14 residues. CDR1 and CDR2 from the germline V gene are SQVTM and ANQGSEA. The CDR3 sequence is CSVGEDFSMIKQYF. The CDR3 DNA sequence: TGCAGCGTTGGAGAGGACTTTTCCATGATCAAGCAGTACTTC. Full variable domain (missing parts from reference TRBV29-1 and TRBJ2-5): SAVISQKPSRDICQRGTSLTIQCQVDSQVTMMFWYRQQPGQSLTLIATANQGSEATYESGFVIDKFPISRPNLTFSTLTVSNMSPEDSSIYLCSVGEDFSMIKQYFGPGTRLLVL.

The rearrangement uses TRBV7-9 and TRBJ1-5, with 7 bases aligning to TRBD1. J was trimmed by 8 bases and V by 5 bases; bases with no gene match: 9. This CDR3 spans 14 amino acids. Germline values: CDR1 SEHNR, CDR2 FQNEAQ (reference sequence). This chain's CDR3 is CASSRGDSFKPQHF. CDR3 nucleotides: TGTGCCAGCAGCCGCGGGGACAGTTTTAAGCCCCAGCATTTT.

The chain couples TRBV6-2 or TRBV6-3 to TRBJ2-7; TRBD2 agrees at 10 bases. Germline CDR1 MNHEY, CDR2 SVGEGT. V lost 6 bases, J lost 5 bases, and 7 bases stayed unmatched. The length of the CDR3 is 14 residues. The CDR3 DNA sequence: TGTGCCAGCAGCGGGACCGGGACTAGCGACGAGCAGTACTTC. Its translation: CASSGTGTSDEQYF.

V and J are TRBV7-2 and TRBJ1-6; D may be TRBD1 (5 bases). Trimming removed 4 bases from V and 8 bases from J, with 18 bases in between. The CDR3 runs 16 residues. From germline, CDR1 is SGHTA and CDR2 FQGNSA. DNA of the CDR3: TGTGCCAGCAGCTCCAGCACAGGTTATCAGGATTCACCCCTCCACTTT. Encoded protein: CASSSSTGYQDSPLHF.

V gene TRBV7-3 combines with J gene TRBJ2-2, with D maybe TRBD2 (6 bases). CDR3 length: 16 residues. Germline CDR1 is SGHTA and CDR2 is FQGTGA. Trimming cost V 0 bases and J 5 bases, with 13 bases left between them. In DNA, the CDR3 is TGTGCCAGCAGCTTAACGACGGGACTGGGTACCGGGGAGCTGTTTTTT. Translation gives CASSLTTGLGTGELFF.

This clonotype has just a few counts. The chain couples TRBV3-1 to TRBJ1-2; D not certain. Trimming stripped 4 bases from V and 7 bases from J, with 16 bases between. The CDR3 loop spans 14 amino acids. The germline V gene has CDR1 LGHDT and CDR2 YNNKEL (reference sequence). The CDR3, as DNA: TGTGCCAGCAGCCCGCCGGCTTTGGGCGGTGGCTACACCTTC. Translating it yields CASSPPALGGGYTF.

The V call is TRBV9, the J call TRBJ2-7; 7 bases map to TRBD2. The germline CDR1 and CDR2 sequences are SGDLS and YYNGEE. V lost 3 bases, J lost 3 bases, and 3 bases stayed unmatched. This CDR3 is built from 13 residues. CDR3 sequence (DNA): TGTGCCAGCAGCGAGGGAGGGGACTACGAGCAGTACTTC. Translation: CASSEGGDYEQYF.

A few counts support this clonotype. V is TRBV28 and J is TRBJ1-4, with D uncertain. There are 15 residues in the CDR3. Trimming removed 6 bases at V and 4 bases at J, with 15 bases between. The germline CDR1 and CDR2 sequences are MDHEN and SYDVKM. The CDR3 sequence: CASRGPTALNEKLFF. CDR3 nucleotide sequence: TGTGCCAGCAGGGGTCCCACAGCCCTTAATGAAAAACTGTTTTTT.

This clonotype was picked up a small number of times. The J gene is TRBJ2-1, the V gene TRBV5-6, with D perhaps matching TRBD1 or TRBD2 (5 bases each). This CDR3 has 12 residues. V was pared by 4 bases and J by 10 bases, with 12 bases between. The germline V gene encodes CDR1 SGHDT and CDR2 YYEEEE. The CDR3 region has the DNA TGTGCCAGCAGCCCACGAGGGGTAGAGCAGTTCTTC. Translation: CASSPRGVEQFF.

In this sample, this clonotype turned up many times. V and J are TRBV29-1 and TRBJ2-5; no clear D gene. CDR1 is SQVTM, CDR2 ANQGSEA, per germline. V dropped 3 bases and J dropped 5 bases, with 7 bases sitting between them. The CDR3 runs 11 residues. CDR3 DNA: TGCAGCGTTGATTCTCCGGAGACCCAGTACTTC. This sequence encodes CSVDSPETQYF. Looking up the rest from reference TRBV29-1 and TRBJ2-5 gives the full variable domain: SAVISQKPSRDICQRGTSLTIQCQVDSQVTMMFWYRQQPGQSLTLIATANQGSEATYESGFVIDKFPISRPNLTFSTLTVSNMSPEDSSIYLCSVDSPETQYFGPGTRLLVL.

J is TRBJ2-7 and V is TRBV28; D is ambiguous. CDR3 length: 15 residues. The V end lost 2 bases, the J end lost 9 bases, and 20 bases lay between the germline ends. Germline loops: CDR1 MDHEN, CDR2 SYDVKM. CDR3 sequence reads: CASSLLGPLSLGQYF. The CDR3 DNA follows: TGTGCCAGCAGTTTACTTGGACCTCTCTCCCTGGGGCAGTACTTC.

A few counts support this clonotype. The chain couples TRBV20-1 to TRBJ2-7; tentatively, D is TRBD2 (7 bases). V was clipped by 1 base and J by 2 bases, with 9 bases between them. The germline CDR1 and CDR2 sequences are DFQATT and SNEGSKA (reference sequence). The CDR3 sequence is 13 residues long. The CDR3, as DNA: TGCAGTGCTAGAGTGGGGGGGCCCTACGAGCAGTACTTC. This codes for CSARVGGPYEQYF.

The chain is built from TRBV18 and TRBJ2-1, with TRBD2 matching over 14 bases. V lost 0 bases, J lost 9 bases, and 4 bases stayed unmatched. Germline V gives CDR1 KGHSH, CDR2 LQKENI. The CDR3 sequence is 16 residues long. The DNA of the CDR3 is TGTGCCAGCTCACCACCGGGACTAGCGGGAGTGACTGAGCAGTTCTTC. Its translation: CASSPPGLAGVTEQFF.

The chain joins TRBV7-3 to TRBJ2-1, with 8 bases fitting TRBD1. CDR3 length: 15 residues. The V segment lost 3 bases and the J segment 5 bases; nucleotides outside the gene matches: 6. Germline V CDR1 and CDR2: SGHTA, FQGTGA. The CDR3 loop is CASSLSGQANNEQFF. The CDR3 DNA reads TGTGCCAGCAGCTTGTCGGGACAGGCTAACAATGAGCAGTTCTTC. The complete variable domain, with remaining parts taken from reference TRBV7-3 and TRBJ2-1, reads GAGVSQTPSNKVTEKGKYVELRCDPISGHTALYWYRQSLGQGPEFLIYFQGTGAADDSGLPNDRFFAVRPEGSVSTLKIQRTERGDSAVYLCASSLSGQANNEQFFGPGTRLTVL.

The V call is TRBV7-4, the J call TRBJ1-3; no firm D call. This CDR3 region has 19 residues. V was cut by 1 base and J by 0 bases, with 19 bases left in between. Germline V gene data show CDR1 as SGHVT and CDR2 as SQSDAQ. The CDR3 loop reads CASSLGVPGLAPSGNTIYF. CDR3 bases: TGTGCCAGCAGCTTAGGGGTACCAGGACTCGCTCCCTCTGGAAACACCATATATTTT.

The chain couples TRBV11-2 to TRBJ2-7; D might be TRBD2 (5 bases). V was pared by 1 base and J by 2 bases, with 12 bases between. Germline V CDR1 and CDR2: SGHAT, FQNNGV. This CDR3 is 15 amino acids long. The DNA for the CDR3 is TGTGCCAGCAGCTTAGGTATTAGCGTTGCCTACGAGCAGTACTTC. Amino acids: CASSLGISVAYEQYF.

This clonotype appeared a few times. The V and J genes are TRBV6-2 or TRBV6-3 and TRBJ1-4; D is undetermined. The germline V gene encodes CDR1 MNHEY and CDR2 SVGEGT. Between the trimmed V and J ends, which lost 6 bases and 5 bases, there was a span of 22 bases. The CDR3 extends over 17 amino acids. The CDR3 DNA reads as TGTGCCAGCAGCCAGCGGGAACCTCAGACTCCGAATGAAAAACTGTTTTTT. This translates into CASSQREPQTPNEKLFF.

V usage is TRBV2 and J usage is TRBJ2-5, with 7 bases identical to TRBD2. V trimming: 7 bases; J trimming: 4 bases; junction bases outside the gene matches: 6. CDR3 length: 13 residues. The V gene's germline CDR1 is SNHLY and CDR2 FYNNEI. The CDR3 DNA reads as TGTGCCAGCACTTTCAGGGAGGGAGAGACCCAGTACTTC. It yields the protein CASTFREGETQYF.

This clonotype was counted only a few times. This chain uses TRBV7-8 with TRBJ2-4, with 7 bases lining up with TRBD2. This CDR3 has 16 amino acids. Germline values: CDR1 SGHVS, CDR2 FQNEAQ. V shed 1 base, J shed 4 bases, and the junction held 7 bases outside the gene matches. Written as DNA, the CDR3 is TGTGCCAGCAGCTTAGGTCCCGGGGGGATTAAAAACATTCAGTACTTC. Protein sequence: CASSLGPGGIKNIQYF.

The chain links TRBV28 to TRBJ2-7, with 11 positions matching TRBD1. This CDR3 comprises 13 residues. J lost 5 bases, V lost 5 bases, and 2 bases had no gene match. Germline-derived CDR1 and CDR2 are MDHEN and SYDVKM. In DNA, the CDR3 is TGTGCCAGCAGTAGGGGACAGGGGGACGAGCAGTACTTC. As protein: CASSRGQGDEQYF.

This clonotype was detected a few times. The CDR3 spells CSARAGFGDTQYF. Written as DNA, the CDR3 is TGCAGTGCCCGAGCCGGTTTCGGAGATACGCAGTATTTT. The rearrangement joins TRBV20-1 to TRBJ2-3; D gene ambiguous. The germline V and J ends were trimmed by 6 bases and 5 bases, with 15 bases remaining between them. Germline loops: CDR1 DFQATT, CDR2 SNEGSKA (reference sequence). There are 13 residues in the CDR3.

This clonotype was observed a few times. V usage is TRBV4-1 and J usage is TRBJ2-5; D assignment may be TRBD1 or TRBD2 (5 bases each). The J call is doubtful: the DNA matches TRBJ2-1 better. Germline-derived CDR1 and CDR2 are MGHRA and YSYEKL. The CDR3 is 15 amino acids. The CDR3 coding sequence is TGCGCCAGCAGCTTCCCGGGGCTAGCCAGCAATGAGCAGTTCTTC. As protein: CASSFPGLASNEQFF.

This clonotype appeared a few times. The J gene is TRBJ2-7, the V gene TRBV6-6; the D is unclear. In germline, CDR1 is MNHNY, CDR2 SVGAGI (reference sequence). The CDR3 runs to 14 residues. Trimming removed 2 bases from V and 1 base from J, with 9 bases in between. CDR3 DNA sequence: TGTGCCAGCAGTTACACGGGTCTGTCCTACGAGCAGTACTTC. Its protein product is CASSYTGLSYEQYF.

Only a few counts were recorded for this clonotype. This rearrangement joins TRBV4-2 to TRBJ1-3, with D unresolved. The CDR3 has 16 amino acids. The V gene lost 3 bases and the J gene lost 0 bases, with 12 bases spanning the gap. Germline V gene lookup returns CDR1 LGHNA and CDR2 YNFKEQ. The CDR3 loop is CASSHITGNSGNTIYF. The CDR3 nucleotides read TGTGCCAGCAGCCATATCACTGGCAACTCTGGAAACACCATATATTTT.

This sequence joins TRBV28 and TRBJ2-5; the D gene is possibly TRBD2 (6 bases). Trimming took 2 bases from V and 5 from J, leaving 12 bases between them. Per the germline V gene, CDR1 is MDHEN and CDR2 is SYDVKM. The CDR3 runs to 14 residues. The CDR3 here is CASSLRQEGETQYF. The CDR3 nucleotides are TGTGCCAGCAGTTTAAGGCAGGAGGGGGAGACCCAGTACTTC.

The rearrangement joins TRBV28 to TRBJ2-3, with D unclear. The CDR3 length is 14 residues. In germline, CDR1 is MDHEN, CDR2 SYDVKM. Between the trimmed V and J ends, which lost 2 bases and 6 bases, there was a span of 12 bases. The CDR3 reads CASSLPREEDTQYF. The DNA for the CDR3 is TGTGCCAGCAGTTTACCTCGCGAAGAGGATACGCAGTATTTT.

The chain couples TRBV20-1 to TRBJ2-3, with D possibly TRBD2 on 6 matching bases. Trimming stripped 3 bases from V and 3 bases from J, with 16 bases between. Germline V gene sequence: CDR1 DFQATT, CDR2 SNEGSKA (reference sequence). The CDR3 has 15 amino acids. The CDR3, as DNA: TGCAGTGCTAGGATCCGGGAGAGTAGTACAGATACGCAGTATTTT. Translation: CSARIRESSTDTQYF.